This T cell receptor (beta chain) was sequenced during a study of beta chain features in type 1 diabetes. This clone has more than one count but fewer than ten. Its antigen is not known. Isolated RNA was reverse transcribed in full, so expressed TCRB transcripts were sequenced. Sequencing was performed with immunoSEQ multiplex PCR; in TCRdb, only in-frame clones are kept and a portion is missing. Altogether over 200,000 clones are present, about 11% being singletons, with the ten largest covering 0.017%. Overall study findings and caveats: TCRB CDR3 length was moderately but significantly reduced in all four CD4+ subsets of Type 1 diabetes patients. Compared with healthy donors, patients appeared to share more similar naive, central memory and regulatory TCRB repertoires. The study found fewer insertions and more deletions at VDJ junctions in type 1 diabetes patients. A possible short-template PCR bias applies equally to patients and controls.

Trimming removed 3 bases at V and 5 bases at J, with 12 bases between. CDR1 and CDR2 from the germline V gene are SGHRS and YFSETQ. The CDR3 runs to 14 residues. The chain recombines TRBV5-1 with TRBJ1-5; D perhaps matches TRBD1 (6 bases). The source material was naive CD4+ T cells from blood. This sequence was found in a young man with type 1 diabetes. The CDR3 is CASSSEGGHQPQHF. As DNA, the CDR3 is TGCGCCAGCAGCTCAGAAGGGGGTCATCAGCCCCAGCATTTT.